The T cell receptor (beta chain) described here comes from a study of T cells in Graves' hyperthyroidism and ophthalmopathy. RNA transcripts yielded amplified TCR beta CDR3 regions. Carried out on the TCR CDR3, a first-round RT-PCR used the HTBI primer set. In TCRdb, the multiplex PCR reads were re-called with MiXCR into one record per CDR3 protein. The data hold approximately 520,000 distinct CDR3 sequences, with roughly 25% observed a single time. The source of the PBMCs was 9.5 to 10 ml of fresh peripheral blood. Overall study findings and caveats: Blood held most thyroid clonotypes expanded above 0.001 frequency.

Trimming took 4 bases from V and 5 from J, leaving 14 bases between them. CDR1 and CDR2 (germline): MNHEY, SVGAGI. This CDR3 is 14 amino acids long. This clonotype was picked up many times. Antigen unknown. The TCR was taken from a woman aged 25-40 years with Graves' ophthalmopathy. The J gene is TRBJ2-5, the V gene TRBV6-5; tentative D call: TRBD1 (5 bases). Input material: blood. CDR3: CASSSPDTLETQYF. For the CDR3, the DNA is TGTGCCAGCAGTTCCCCGGACACTCTCGAGACCCAGTACTTC.